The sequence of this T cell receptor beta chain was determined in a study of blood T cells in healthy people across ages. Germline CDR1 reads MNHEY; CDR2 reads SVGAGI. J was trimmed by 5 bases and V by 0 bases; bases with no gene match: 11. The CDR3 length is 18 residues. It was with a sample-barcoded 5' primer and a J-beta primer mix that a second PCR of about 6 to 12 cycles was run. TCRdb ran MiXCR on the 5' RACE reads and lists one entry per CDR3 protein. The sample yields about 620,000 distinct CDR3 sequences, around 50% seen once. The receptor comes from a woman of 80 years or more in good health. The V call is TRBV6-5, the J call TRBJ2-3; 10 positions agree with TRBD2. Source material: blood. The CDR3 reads CASSYSSSGGAIRDTQYF. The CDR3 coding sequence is TGTGCCAGCAGTTACTCGAGCAGCGGGGGGGCAATTCGAGATACGCAGTATTTT.